The 10 T cell receptor beta chains below were found in one sample sequenced in a study of Ad26.COV2.S vaccination and SARS-CoV-2 variants. Treatment given: some 20 received Ad26.COV2.S at low or high dose, single or two shots; several received placebo; per-sample allocation not given. It was on day 63 after the first vaccine or placebo injection that samples were taken. The data were produced by immunoSEQ multiplex PCR, yet TCRdb's version contains in-frame clones alone and is incomplete. The repertoire has 350,000 to 500,000 clones, roughly 91% of them found once; the top ten carry less than 5.5%. This material consisted of peripheral blood, taken in a trial of Ad26.COV2.S vaccine versus placebo. These receptors all stem from a person between 18 and 60 years old who received the Ad26.COV2.S COVID-19 vaccine or a placebo.

The V gene is TRBV11-2, the J gene TRBJ1-3; tentatively, D is TRBD1 (5 bases). Trimming cost V 0 bases and J 0 bases, with 12 bases left between them. From germline, CDR1 is SGHAT and CDR2 FQNNGV. This CDR3 is 17 amino acids long. CDR3 nucleotides: TGTGCCAGCAGCTTAGATCCAGGGCCCCGCTCTGGAAACACCATATATTTT. This codes for CASSLDPGPRSGNTIYF.

V usage is TRBV3-1 (or the pseudogene TRBV3-2) and J usage is TRBJ2-1; 7 bases align to TRBD2. Trimming took 1 base from V and 2 from J; bases not matched to a gene: 2. Germline V gives CDR1 LGHDT, CDR2 YNNKEL (reference sequence). The CDR3 sequence is 15 residues long. The DNA for the CDR3 is TGTGCCAGCAGCCAAGCTGGACTAGCCTACAATGAGCAGTTCTTC. Translated, it gives CASSQAGLAYNEQFF.

The chain joins TRBV7-6 to TRBJ2-1; TRBD2 agrees at 10 bases. After removal of 7 bases from V and 6 bases from J, the junction contained 24 bases not matched to a gene. This CDR3 is 20 amino acids long. Germline V gene sequence: CDR1 SGHVS, CDR2 FNYEAQ. The CDR3 here is CASTSRVAQTAGGPGNEQFF. The CDR3 DNA is TGTGCCAGCACGTCCCGGGTGGCACAGACAGCGGGAGGGCCTGGCAATGAGCAGTTCTTC.

This clone was counted a single time. This rearrangement joins TRBV6-6 to TRBJ2-1; 10 bases are shared with TRBD1. The ends lost 5 bases at V and 3 bases at J; junction bases unmatched: 13. The CDR3 covers 18 residues. Germline V gene data show CDR1 as MNHNY and CDR2 as SVGAGI (reference sequence). CDR3 residues: CASSRGQGPYQLYNEQFF. In nucleotides, the CDR3 is TGTGCCAGCAGTCGGGGACAGGGGCCCTACCAACTCTACAATGAGCAGTTCTTC.

The chain carries TRBV4-2 and TRBJ2-2; 10 nucleotides match TRBD2. The germline V gene has CDR1 LGHNA and CDR2 YNFKEQ. Germline trimming cut 8 bases from V and 1 base from J; bases unmatched to any gene: 1. This CDR3 region has 14 residues. CDR3 DNA: TGTGCCAGCGGACTAGCGGAGAACACCGGGGAGCTGTTTTTT. Translated, it gives CASGLAENTGELFF.

The rearrangement links TRBV5-1 to TRBJ2-6; no clear D gene. The CDR3 is made up of 15 amino acids. The V end lost 1 base, the J end lost 0 bases, and 5 bases lay between the germline ends. CDR1 is SGHRS and CDR2 is YFSETQ in the germline V gene. The CDR3 region has the DNA TGCGCCAGCAGCTTGTCGGACTCTGGGGCCAACGTCCTGACTTTC. The encoded protein is CASSLSDSGANVLTF. The entire variable domain, with the rest obtained from reference TRBV5-1 and TRBJ2-6, is as follows: KAGVTQTPRYLIKTRGQQVTLSCSPISGHRSVSWYQQTPGQGLQFLFEYFSETQRNKGNFPGRFSGRQFSNSRSEMNVSTLELGDSALYLCASSLSDSGANVLTFGAGSRLTVL.

This clone was seen a handful of times. J is TRBJ2-5 and V is TRBV27, with D possibly called TRBD1 or TRBD2 (5 bases each). The CDR3 contains 17 residues. Germline CDR1 is MNHEY and CDR2 is SMNVEV (reference sequence). V was pared by 2 bases and J by 4 bases, with 20 bases between. CDR3 region: CASSLIGTGRVRETQYF. CDR3 sequence (DNA): TGTGCCAGCAGTTTAATCGGGACCGGGCGAGTTCGAGAGACCCAGTACTTC.

The rearrangement joins TRBV7-6 to TRBJ2-4; 9 bases are a match to TRBD2. The CDR3 is 16 amino acids. CDR1 is SGHVS and CDR2 is FNYEAQ in the germline V gene. Trimming removed 5 bases from V and 6 bases from J; junction bases left unmatched: 11. The CDR3 DNA follows: TGTGCCAGCAGCCCGGGAGCGGGAGGAGTGAGAAACATTCAGTACTTC. This encodes CASSPGAGGVRNIQYF. The whole variable domain, remainder taken from reference TRBV7-6 and TRBJ2-4, is GAGVSQSPRYKVTKRGQDVALRCDPISGHVSLYWYRQALGQGPEFLTYFNYEAQQDKSGLPNDRFSAERPEGSISTLTIQRTEQRDSAMYRCASSPGAGGVRNIQYFGAGTRLSVL.

The DNA of the CDR3 is TGTGCCAGCAGTGACTCGGAGGGGGACAATGAGCAGTTCTTC. It specifies CASSDSEGDNEQFF. The gene calls are TRBV6-4 and TRBJ2-1, with D perhaps matching TRBD1 or TRBD2 (6 bases each). This CDR3 spans 14 amino acids. Deletions cut 0 bases from V and 5 bases from J, with 8 bases between. CDR1 and CDR2 from the germline V gene are MRHNA and SNTAGT.

This chain joins TRBV5-1 and TRBJ1-2; D ambiguous. With 4 bases removed from V and 3 bases from J, the gap between germline ends came to 10 bases. CDR3 length: 13 residues. Germline-derived CDR1 and CDR2 are SGHRS and YFSETQ. The CDR3 DNA sequence: TGCGCCAGCAGCATCCGGGTCGACTATGGCTACACCTTC. This codes for CASSIRVDYGYTF.